Sequencing of this T cell receptor beta chain was carried out in a study of beta chain features in type 1 diabetes. The whole isolated RNA underwent reverse transcription, so sequencing captured expressed TCRB transcripts. Clones were read by immunoSEQ multiplex PCR, and TCRdb kept only the in-frame ones, dropping some. The sample holds under 300,000 clones, about a fifth seen once. CDR3 length: 14 amino acids. The J segment lost 3 bases and the V segment lost 4 bases, leaving 5 bases of the junction unmatched. Germline lookup yields CDR1 SGHRS and CDR2 YFSETQ. Whole-study findings and limits: The study found moderately but significantly shorter TCRB CDR3s in all four CD4+ subsets of Type 1 diabetes patients.

This clone was picked up a small number of times. The antigen is unknown. The sequenced material came from naive CD4+ T cells from blood. The receptor was isolated from a middle-aged woman with type 1 diabetes. The chain employs TRBV5-1 and TRBJ2-3, with 7 bases fitting TRBD2. CDR3 DNA sequence: TGCGCCAGCAGCCCGGGAGGCTCGACAGATACGCAGTATTTT. This gives the protein CASSPGGSTDTQYF.